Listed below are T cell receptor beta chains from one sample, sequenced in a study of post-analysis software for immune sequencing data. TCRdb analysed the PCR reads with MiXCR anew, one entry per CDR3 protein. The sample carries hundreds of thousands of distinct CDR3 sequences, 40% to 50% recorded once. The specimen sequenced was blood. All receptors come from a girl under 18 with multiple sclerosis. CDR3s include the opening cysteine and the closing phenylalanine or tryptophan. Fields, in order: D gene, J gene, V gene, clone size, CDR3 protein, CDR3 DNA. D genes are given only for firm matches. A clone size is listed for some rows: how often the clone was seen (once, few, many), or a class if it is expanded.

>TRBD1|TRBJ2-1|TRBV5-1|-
CASNEGQGEAEQFF
TGCGCCAGCAACGAAGGACAGGGGGAGGCTGAGCAGTTCTTC
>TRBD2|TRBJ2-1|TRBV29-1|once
CSVWGGAWDEQFF
TGCAGCGTTTGGGGAGGGGCTTGGGATGAGCAGTTCTTC
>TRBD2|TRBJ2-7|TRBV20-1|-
CSASPSGSYEQYF
TGCAGTGCTAGCCCTAGCGGGAGCTACGAGCAGTACTTC
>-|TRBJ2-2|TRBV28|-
CASTSGRLLNTGIHRPQNTGELFF
TGTGCCTCTACGTCGGGGCGGCTCCTGAACACCGGGATCCACCGACCCCAGAACACCGGGGAGCTGTTTTTT
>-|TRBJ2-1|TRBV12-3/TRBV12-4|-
CASSTLTRSGNEQFF
TGTGCCAGCAGCACCCTGACTAGATCGGGGAATGAGCAGTTCTTC
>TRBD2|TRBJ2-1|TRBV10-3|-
CATMLAGNEQFF
TGTGCCACCATGCTAGCGGGGAATGAGCAGTTCTTC
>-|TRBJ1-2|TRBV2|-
CASTVVQNYGYTF
TGTGCCAGCACTGTTGTACAGAACTATGGCTACACCTTC
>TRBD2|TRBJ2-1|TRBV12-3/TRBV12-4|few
CASSSRTSGYNEQFF
TGTGCCAGCAGTTCTAGGACTAGCGGCTACAATGAGCAGTTCTTC
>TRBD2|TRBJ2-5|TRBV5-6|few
CASSLATSGGGETQYF
TGTGCCAGCAGCTTGGCGACTAGCGGGGGGGGAGAGACCCAGTACTTC
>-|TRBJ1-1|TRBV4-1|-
CASSRLQGTHTEAFF
TGCGCCAGCAGCCGCCTCCAGGGGACCCACACTGAAGCTTTCTTT
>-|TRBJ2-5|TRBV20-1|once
CSARVPIQETQYF
TGCAGTGCTAGAGTGCCGATTCAAGAGACCCAGTACTTC
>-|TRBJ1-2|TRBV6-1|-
CASSGRFYGYTF
TGTGCCAGCAGTGGTCGTTTCTATGGCTACACCTTC
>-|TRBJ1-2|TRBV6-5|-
CASSGTYGYTF
TGTGCCAGCAGTGGGACGTATGGCTACACCTTC
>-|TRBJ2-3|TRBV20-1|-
CSSIAVTDTQYF
TGCAGTAGTATAGCTGTCACAGATACGCAGTATTTT
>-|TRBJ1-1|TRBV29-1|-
CSVPQETEAFF
TGCAGCGTCCCCCAGGAGACTGAAGCTTTCTTT
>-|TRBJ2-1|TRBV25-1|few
CASSEIGLNGYNEQFF
TGTGCCAGCAGTGAGATTGGCCTAAATGGCTACAATGAGCAGTTCTTC
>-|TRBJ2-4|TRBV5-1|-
CASSSDLAKNIQYF
TGCGCCAGCAGCTCGGACCTAGCCAAAAACATTCAGTACTTC
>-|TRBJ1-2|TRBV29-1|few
CSGQGGGNGYTF
TGCAGCGGCCAGGGTGGAGGGAATGGCTACACCTTC
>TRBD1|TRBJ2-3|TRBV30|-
CAWSLIQGATQYF
TGTGCCTGGAGTTTAATACAGGGGGCTACGCAGTATTTT
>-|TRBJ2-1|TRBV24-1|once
CATSDAGRDEGFF
TGTGCCACCAGTGATGCTGGGCGGGACGAAGGGTTCTTC
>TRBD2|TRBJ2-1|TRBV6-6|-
CASSGGLALAYNEQFF
TGTGCCAGCAGTGGCGGACTAGCCCTGGCGTACAATGAGCAGTTCTTC